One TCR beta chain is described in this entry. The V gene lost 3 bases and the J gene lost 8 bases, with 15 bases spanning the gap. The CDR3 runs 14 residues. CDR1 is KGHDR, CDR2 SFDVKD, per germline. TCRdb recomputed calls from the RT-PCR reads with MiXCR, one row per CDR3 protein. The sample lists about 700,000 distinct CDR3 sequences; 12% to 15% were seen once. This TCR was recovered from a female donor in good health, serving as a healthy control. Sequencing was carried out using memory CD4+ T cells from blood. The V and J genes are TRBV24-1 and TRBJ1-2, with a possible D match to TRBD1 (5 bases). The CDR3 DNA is TGTGCCACCAGTGATATCGTCGGGGCGGAGGGCTACACCTTC. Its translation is CATSDIVGAEGYTF.